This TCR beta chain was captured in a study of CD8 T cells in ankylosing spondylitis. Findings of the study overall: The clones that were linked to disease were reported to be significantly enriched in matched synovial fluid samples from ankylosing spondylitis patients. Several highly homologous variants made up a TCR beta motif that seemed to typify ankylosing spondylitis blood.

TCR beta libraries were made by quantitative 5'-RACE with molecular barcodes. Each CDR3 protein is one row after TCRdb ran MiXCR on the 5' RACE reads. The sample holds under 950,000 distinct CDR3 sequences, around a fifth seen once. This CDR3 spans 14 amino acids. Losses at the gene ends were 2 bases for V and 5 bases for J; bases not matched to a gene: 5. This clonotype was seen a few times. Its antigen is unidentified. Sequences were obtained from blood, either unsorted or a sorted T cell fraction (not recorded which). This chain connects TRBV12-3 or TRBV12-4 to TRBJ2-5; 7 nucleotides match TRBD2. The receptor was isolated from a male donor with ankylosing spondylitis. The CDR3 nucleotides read TGTGCCAGCAGTTTATTTGTGGGAGGGGAGACCCAGTACTTC. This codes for CASSLFVGGETQYF.